The 14 T cell receptor beta chains in this list originate from one sample, sequenced in a study of cytomegalovirus exposure and HLA in healthy donors (dated by TCRdb to the late 2010s). Library preparation used the immunoSEQ multiplex PCR assay. The multiplex PCR relied on a mix of 60 forward primers for TCR Vbeta segments and 13 reverse primers for TCR Jbeta segments. TCRdb took over this immuneACCESS table, retaining in-frame rearrangements with V and J assigned. Such tables are incomplete; in checked studies, under half of the missing clones stem from an unresolved V gene, and the remainder is unexplained. Present in this sample are 200,000 to 250,000 clones, 85% of which were seen just once. The top ten hold 1% to 1.5% of the sample. The sequencing sample was made of PBMCs. The receptors stem from a human donor in good health.

Only one count was recorded for this clone. V and J are TRBV5-1 and TRBJ2-4; D may be TRBD2 (5 bases). Deletions cut 3 bases from V and 1 base from J, with 11 bases between. Germline lookup yields CDR1 SGHRS and CDR2 YFSETQ. The CDR3 covers 15 residues. The CDR3, as DNA: TGCGCCAGCAGCTGGGGAGCTTCGGCCAAAAACATTCAGTACTTC. This translates into CASSWGASAKNIQYF.

The chain is built from TRBV27 and TRBJ1-1; perhaps TRBD1 as D (6 bases). This CDR3 contains 15 residues. CDR1 MNHEY and CDR2 SMNVEV come from the germline V gene (reference sequence). Trimming took 1 base from V and 2 from J, leaving 11 bases between them. The CDR3 loop reads CASSLLQGVNTEAFF. Written as DNA, the CDR3 is TGTGCCAGCAGTTTATTACAGGGTGTCAACACTGAAGCTTTCTTT.

The rearrangement joins TRBV7-9 to TRBJ1-1; D remains ambiguous. CDR3 size: 13 residues. With 5 bases removed from V and 3 bases from J, the gap between germline ends came to 10 bases. Per germline, CDR1 SEHNR and CDR2 FQNEAQ (reference sequence). The CDR3 nucleotides are TGTGCCAGCAGCCTCTTACGGGACACTGAAGCTTTCTTT. It translates to CASSLLRDTEAFF.

CDR3 sequence: CASSLSRAGNTGELFF. The CDR3 DNA is TGTGCCAGCAGCTTATCCCGGGCGGGGAACACCGGGGAGCTGTTTTTT. The chain has TRBV7-3 and TRBJ2-2, with D perhaps matching TRBD2 (5 bases). Germline CDR1 and CDR2: SGHTA and FQGTGA. The ends were cut back, 2 bases at V and 1 base at J, with 11 bases in the middle. The CDR3 consists of 16 residues.

The rearrangement uses TRBV19 and TRBJ1-1, with D possibly TRBD1 on 6 matching bases. V was clipped by 5 bases and J by 8 bases, with 18 bases between them. Germline lookup yields CDR1 LNHDA and CDR2 SQIVND (reference sequence). The length of the CDR3 is 14 residues. The CDR3: CASSPLDSLTEAFF. The DNA of the CDR3 is TGTGCCAGTAGTCCCCTGGACAGCTTAACCGAAGCTTTCTTT. Variable domain in full (rest from reference TRBV19 and TRBJ1-1): DGGITQSPKYLFRKEGQNVTLSCEQNLNHDAMYWYRQDPGQGLRLIYYSQIVNDFQKGDIAEGYSVSREKKESFPLTVTSAQKNPTAFYLCASSPLDSLTEAFFGQGTRLTVV.

The genes are TRBV13 and TRBJ2-5; a possible D gene is TRBD2 (6 bases). V lost 4 bases and J lost 0, with 9 bases in between. Germline V gene data show CDR1 as PRHDT and CDR2 as FYEKMQ (reference sequence). CDR3 length: 14 residues. The CDR3 spells CASSSSGDQETQYF. The CDR3 bases are TGTGCCAGCAGCTCCTCGGGAGACCAAGAGACCCAGTACTTC.

The rearrangement links TRBV2 to TRBJ1-2; D unclear. The CDR3 has 14 amino acids. Trimming left V 4 bases short and J 4 bases short, with 13 bases between. Germline-derived CDR1 and CDR2 are SNHLY and FYNNEI. CDR3 residues: CASSGASGSYGYTF. In DNA form, the CDR3 reads TGTGCCAGCAGTGGGGCTAGCGGGTCCTATGGCTACACCTTC.

The chain has TRBV27 and TRBJ1-2; possible D gene TRBD1, 6 bases. V was clipped by 10 bases and J by 8 bases, with 32 bases between them. The germline CDR1 and CDR2 sequences are MNHEY and SMNVEV (reference sequence). The CDR3 length is 17 residues. The CDR3 sequence: CANRMGLRTASSRGYTF. For the CDR3, the DNA is TGTGCCAACCGTATGGGGTTGAGGACAGCCTCTTCTAGGGGCTACACCTTC.

This chain joins TRBV7-9 and TRBJ2-7; the match to TRBD1 covers 8 bases. This CDR3 is built from 15 residues. The V gene end was trimmed by 8 bases and the J gene end by 2 bases; junction bases not matched to a gene: 11. Per the germline V gene, CDR1 is SEHNR and CDR2 is FQNEAQ (reference sequence). DNA of the CDR3: TGTGCCAGCCAGAGGGATGGCAGGGGGCCCTACGAGCAGTACTTC. Amino acids: CASQRDGRGPYEQYF.

This clone has only a few counts. The V call is TRBV6-1, the J call TRBJ1-1; D is unresolved. The germline V gene has CDR1 MNHNS and CDR2 SASEGT. V lost 2 bases and J lost 0, with 10 bases in between. The CDR3 spans 15 residues. This chain's CDR3 is CASSEFAGMNTEAFF. The CDR3 region has the DNA TGTGCCAGCAGTGAATTTGCCGGGATGAACACTGAAGCTTTCTTT.

The V and J genes are TRBV14 and TRBJ2-5; no clear D. CDR1 is SGHDN and CDR2 is FVKESK in the germline V gene. The CDR3 consists of 14 residues. V dropped 2 bases and J dropped 7 bases, with 14 bases sitting between them. The chain's CDR3 is CASSQPGVDGTQYF. The CDR3 nucleotides read TGTGCCAGCAGCCAACCGGGTGTTGATGGGACCCAGTACTTC.

The chain recombines TRBV25-1 with TRBJ1-4; 11 bases align to TRBD1. The V gene's germline CDR1 is MGHDK and CDR2 SYGVNS. The length of the CDR3 is 17 residues. With 5 bases clipped from V and 0 bases from J, the junction kept 5 bases outside the gene matches. For the CDR3, the DNA is TGTGCCAGCAGTAAACCGGGACAGGGGGCAACTAATGAAAAACTGTTTTTT. Its translation: CASSKPGQGATNEKLFF. Full variable domain (rest looked up from reference TRBV25-1 and TRBJ1-4): EADIYQTPRYLVIGTGKKITLECSQTMGHDKMYWYQQDPGMELHLIHYSYGVNSTEKGDLSSESTVSRIRTEHFPLTLESARPSHTSQYLCASSKPGQGATNEKLFFGSGTQLSVL.

The chain combines TRBV19 with TRBJ2-1; 13 nucleotides align to TRBD2. Germline-derived CDR1 and CDR2 are LNHDA and SQIVND (reference sequence). This CDR3 contains 21 residues. Losses at the gene ends were 1 base for V and 3 bases for J; bases not matched to a gene: 15. The CDR3 DNA follows: TGTGCCAGTAGTATAGTCGGATTAGGACTAGCGGGAGTTGGTGGCTACAATGAGCAGTTCTTC. Translation: CASSIVGLGLAGVGGYNEQFF.

The chain uses TRBV28 and TRBJ2-7, with D perhaps TRBD1 (6 bases). Trimming shortened V by 7 bases and J by 2 bases, and 18 bases separated the two germline ends. The CDR3 is 15 residues long. Germline CDR1 and CDR2: MDHEN and SYDVKM. CDR3 sequence reads: CASTLHGTPTYEQYF. The CDR3 nucleotides are TGTGCCAGCACCCTTCACGGGACACCCACCTACGAGCAGTACTTC.